This record looks at one T cell receptor beta chain sequence and its context. As yet, its antigen is unknown. Germline values: CDR1 SGHRS, CDR2 YFSETQ. The CDR3 has 13 amino acids. V lost 5 bases and J lost 5; bases outside the gene matches: 6. This sample stems from a study of metastatic and nonmetastatic thyroid tumors. Study details: Malignant thyroid and benign thyroid patients provided blood and tumor or nodule tissue whose repertoires were compared.

No patient had received any treatment before thyroid surgery. Original processing notes: CDR3 differences across clinicopathological groups were used to build a distant-metastasis classifier for papillary thyroid cancer. TCRdb re-called clones via MiXCR from the PCR reads. The V and J calls reflect TCRdb's pipeline rather than the authors' work. The data hold 15,000 to 20,000 clones, with more than 20% observed a single time. Study-wide points: Relative to benign nodules, malignant thyroid tumors were reportedly characterized by significantly elevated TCR beta diversity in blood and tumor.

This sequence was found in a female donor with papillary thyroid cancer or a benign thyroid nodule (not recorded which). Some clones in this sample may be carry-over from other donors' samples. The V call is TRBV5-1, the J call TRBJ2-7; 8 bases match TRBD1. The sequenced sample consisted of adjacent normal tissue. The CDR3 reads CASSPGGANEQYF. In DNA form, the CDR3 reads TGCGCCAGCAGTCCAGGGGGCGCGAACGAGCAGTACTTC.